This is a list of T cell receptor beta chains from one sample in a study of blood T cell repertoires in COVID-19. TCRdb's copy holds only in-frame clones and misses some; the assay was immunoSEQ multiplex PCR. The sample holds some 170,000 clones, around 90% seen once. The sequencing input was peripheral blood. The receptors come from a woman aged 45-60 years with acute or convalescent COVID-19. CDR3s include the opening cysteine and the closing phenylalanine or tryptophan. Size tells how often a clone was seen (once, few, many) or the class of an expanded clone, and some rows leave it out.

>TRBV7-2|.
CASSLNYYFSTDTQYF
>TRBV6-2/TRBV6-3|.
CASSYSAGQRYEQYF
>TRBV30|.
CAWSGTARGYTF
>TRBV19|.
CASSIRQGGYGYTF
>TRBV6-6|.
CASSYPTSFETQYF
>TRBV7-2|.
CASSLVLALSSYEQYF
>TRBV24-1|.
CATRRGVNTEAFF
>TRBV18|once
CASSPGTGQPDIQYF
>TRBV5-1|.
CASSSNKPSTNEKLFF
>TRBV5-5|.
CASSSTGVNEKLFF
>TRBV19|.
CASSLAGSTDTQYF
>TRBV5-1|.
CASSLPGGFQETQYF
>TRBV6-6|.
CASSYPPGTEDGYTF
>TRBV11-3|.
CASSPHRDPSYEQYF
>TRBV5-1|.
CASSLLQGIYEQYF
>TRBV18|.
CASSLSPGGVSTGELFF
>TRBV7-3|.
CASSSNRVNTEAFF
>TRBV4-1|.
CASSLDGQAFSGANVLTF
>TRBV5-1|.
CASSKGQSETQYF
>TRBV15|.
CATSVSGGSYNSPLHF
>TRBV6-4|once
CASRPSGTDTQYF
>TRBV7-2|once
CASSLVAGGVPDTQYF
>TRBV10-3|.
CAISENRDGNYGYTF
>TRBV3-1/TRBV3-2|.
CASSLSQTGPQHF
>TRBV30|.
CAWSVGGSLRYNSPLHF
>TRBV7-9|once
CASSYAGANTEAFF
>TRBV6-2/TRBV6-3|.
CASSRRTSGGLGLDTQYF
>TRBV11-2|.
CASSLGYPTGELFF
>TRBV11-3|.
CASSGGGGEQFF
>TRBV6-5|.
CASRGPSSYNEQFF
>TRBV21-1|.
CASSRGRNTEAFF
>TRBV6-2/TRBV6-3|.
CASTPGVGYGYTF
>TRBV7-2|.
CASSKAVGTEAFF
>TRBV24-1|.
CATSEGGAGANVLTF
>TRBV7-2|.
CASSLLADYNEQFF
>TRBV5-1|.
CASSPTRGQGAGEKLFF
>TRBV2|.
CASRTVVGGDEAFF
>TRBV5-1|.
CASSSAGGRGETQYF
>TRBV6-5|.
CASGTGGYSNQPQHF
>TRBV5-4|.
CASSLAANYGYTF
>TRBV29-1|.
CSVDPTGVNSVAGYTF
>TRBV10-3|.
CAISESRDSGANVLTF
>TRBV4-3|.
CASSQEGGRGDEQFF
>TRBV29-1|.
CSVEVESYEQYF
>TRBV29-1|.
CSVEGAGVGTEAFF
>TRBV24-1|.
CATSDFGQTGYTF
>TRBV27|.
CASSAYSNQPQHF
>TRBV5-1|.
CASSLGLAGYKYEQYF